This T cell receptor beta chain was recovered during a study of blood T cell repertoires in COVID-19. About the study: Samples representing acute and convalescent COVID-19 were sourced from the United States, Italy and Spain.

Measured with immunoSEQ multiplex PCR; TCRdb has only the in-frame clones, and not every one. The table has around 330,000 clones, 75% to 90% seen once; the top ten hold around 9.5%. The CDR3 extends over 16 amino acids. Trimming took 6 bases from V and 4 from J, leaving 18 bases between them. In germline, CDR1 is MDHEN, CDR2 SYDVKM. Enrolled through a virtual design, the participants were between roughly 18 and 95 years of age and came from about two dozen US areas. Cohort placement rested on clinical history that participants reported themselves. The clonotype originates from a woman aged 40 to 55 who had recovered from COVID-19. The sample taken for sequencing was PBMCs or T cells enriched from blood (not recorded which). This chain links TRBV28 with TRBJ2-2; D is possibly TRBD1 (6 bases). CDR3: CASRTAGARGTGELFF. The CDR3 nucleotides are TGTGCCAGCAGGACCGCAGGGGCGAGGGGCACCGGGGAGCTGTTTTTT.